The clone carrying this T cell receptor (beta chain) has a single count. No antigen is known for it. The sample comes from a study of cytomegalovirus exposure and HLA in healthy donors. Study observations and caveats: Analysis was carried out at a later point, and it linked a missense DCLRE1C variant to TCR beta V- and J-gene trimming. Indistinguishability led to the exclusion of some V segments, TRBV6-2 and TRBV6-3 included. It was reportedly the case that the classifier diagnosed cytomegalovirus status with high specificity and sensitivity.

The CDR3 is made up of 12 amino acids. Germline CDR1 reads SGHTA; CDR2 reads FQGNSA. Trimming took 5 bases from V and 9 from J, leaving 11 bases between them. PCR primers comprised 60 Vbeta and 13 Jbeta primers. Repertoires were generated with immunoSEQ multiplex PCR, while TCRdb's copy carries only in-frame clones and drops some. The data show 100,000 to 150,000 clones, roughly 81% seen once. Whereas donors were nominally healthy upon sampling, unrecorded immune exposures were probable. The chain has TRBV7-2 and TRBJ2-1; D call uncertain. The source is a woman in her 30s in good health and CMV-seronegative. Material: PBMCs. CDR3 nucleotide sequence: TGTGCCAGCAGCCCAACCGTGCGTGAGCAGTTCTTC. Its protein product is CASSPTVREQFF.